Here is one T cell receptor (beta chain) with its context. The sequenced fragment ends 3 residues before the CDR3 boundary, so the rest is inferred from the germline J gene. The sample is drawn from a study of T cells in women clearing cervical HPV infection. TCRdb's copy holds only in-frame clones and misses some; the assay was immunoSEQ multiplex PCR. The sample yields 36,000 or so clones, of which the top ten take up about 7.7%. CDR3 length equals 12 residues. Germline CDR1 is SEHNR and CDR2 is FQNEAQ (reference sequence). Specimen: blood buffy coat. This TCR derives from a woman between 18 and 75 years old with a cervical HPV16 infection that either progressed to CIN3+ or cleared (not recorded which). J is TRBJ2-3 and V is TRBV7-9; D is perhaps TRBD1 (7 bases). The sequenced CDR3 bases are TGTGCCAGCAGCGCAGGGGGGCAGACG. Its translation: CASSAGGQT. The CDR3 in its entirety is CASSAGGQTQYF.